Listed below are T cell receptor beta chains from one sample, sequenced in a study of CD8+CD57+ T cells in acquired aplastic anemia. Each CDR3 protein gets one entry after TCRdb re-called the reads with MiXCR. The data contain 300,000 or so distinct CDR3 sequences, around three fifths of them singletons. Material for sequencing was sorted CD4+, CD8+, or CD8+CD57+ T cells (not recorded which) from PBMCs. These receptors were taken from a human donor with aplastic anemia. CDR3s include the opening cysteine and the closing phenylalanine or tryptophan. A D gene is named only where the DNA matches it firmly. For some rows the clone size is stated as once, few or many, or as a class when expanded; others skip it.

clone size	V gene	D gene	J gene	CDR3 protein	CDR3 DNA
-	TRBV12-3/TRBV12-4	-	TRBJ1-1	CASSLDEDTEAFF	TGTGCCAGCAGTTTAGACGAGGACACTGAAGCTTTCTTT
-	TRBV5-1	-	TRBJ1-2	CASGVSGIYGYTF	TGCGCCAGCGGCGTGAGCGGGATCTATGGCTACACCTTC
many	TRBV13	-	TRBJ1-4	CASSLTTTGAEKLFF	TGTGCCAGCAGCCTAACGACGACCGGGGCGGAAAAACTGTTTTTT
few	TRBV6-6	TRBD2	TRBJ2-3	CASKMGGAPLTDTQYF	TGTGCCAGCAAAATGGGAGGGGCGCCCCTCACAGATACGCAGTATTTT
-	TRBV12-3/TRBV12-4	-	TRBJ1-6	CASSATGSYNSPLHF	TGTGCCAGCAGTGCCACGGGATCCTATAATTCACCCCTCCACTTT
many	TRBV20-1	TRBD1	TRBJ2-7	CSAPGGGGQGNPEQYF	TGCAGTGCCCCTGGGGGGGGGGGACAGGGTAATCCCGAGCAGTACTTC
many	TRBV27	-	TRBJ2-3	CASRMAGTDTQYF	TGTGCCAGCAGGATGGCCGGCACAGATACGCAGTATTTT
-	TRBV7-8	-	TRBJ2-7	CASSPRPAPRSSYEQYF	TGTGCCAGCAGCCCGAGGCCAGCCCCCCGGAGCTCCTACGAGCAGTACTTC
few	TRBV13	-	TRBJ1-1	CASSRQGDTEAFF	TGTGCCAGCAGCCGTCAGGGAGACACTGAAGCTTTCTTT
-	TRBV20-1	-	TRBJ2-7	CSARDPSRAGNTYEQYF	TGCAGTGCTAGAGACCCATCCCGAGCAGGGAATACCTACGAGCAGTACTTC
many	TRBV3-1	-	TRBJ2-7	CASSQEAYEQYF	TGTGCCAGCAGCCAAGAGGCCTACGAGCAGTACTTC
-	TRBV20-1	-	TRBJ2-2	CSARPSAYTGELFF	TGCAGCGCTAGACCTAGCGCATACACCGGGGAGCTGTTTTTT
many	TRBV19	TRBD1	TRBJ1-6	CASTTRPGGSPLHF	TGTGCCAGTACCACTCGGCCAGGGGGTTCACCCCTCCACTTT
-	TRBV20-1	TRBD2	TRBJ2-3	CSAGLTSGRARTDTQYF	TGCAGTGCTGGGTTGACTAGCGGGAGGGCTCGCACAGATACGCAGTATTTT
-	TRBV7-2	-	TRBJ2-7	CASSSMAKAYEQYF	TGTGCCAGCAGCTCCATGGCGAAGGCCTACGAGCAGTACTTC
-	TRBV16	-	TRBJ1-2	CASSPQWQGNYGYTF	TGTGCCAGCAGCCCACAGTGGCAGGGTAACTATGGCTACACCTTC
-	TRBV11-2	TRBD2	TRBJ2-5	CAGSPRLAGYQETQYF	TGTGCCGGCAGCCCAAGACTAGCGGGGTACCAAGAGACCCAGTACTTC
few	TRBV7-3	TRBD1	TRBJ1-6	CASSLGQGGSSPLHF	TGTGCCAGCAGCTTAGGACAGGGAGGTAGTTCACCCCTCCACTTT
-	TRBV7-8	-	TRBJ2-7	CASSSHTGYEQYF	TGTGCCAGCAGCTCCCATACGGGGTACGAGCAGTACTTC
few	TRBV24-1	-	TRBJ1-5	CATSETDLWQPQHF	TGTGCCACCAGTGAGACGGACCTCTGGCAGCCCCAGCATTTT
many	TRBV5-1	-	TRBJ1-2	CASSAGGEYGGYTF	TGCGCCAGCAGCGCTGGAGGCGAATACGGGGGCTACACCTTC
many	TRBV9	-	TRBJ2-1	CASSVGTMYNEQFF	TGTGCCAGCAGCGTGGGGACAATGTACAATGAGCAGTTCTTC
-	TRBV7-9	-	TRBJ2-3	CASSLSSGSTDTQYF	TGTGCCAGCAGCTTATCGAGCGGCTCCACAGATACGCAGTATTTT
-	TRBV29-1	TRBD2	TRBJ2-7	CSARTSGSYEQYF	TGCAGTGCTCGTACTAGCGGGAGCTACGAGCAGTACTTC
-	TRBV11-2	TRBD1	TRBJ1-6	CASSLGGTGGDSPLHF	TGTGCCAGCAGCTTAGGCGGGACAGGGGGAGATTCACCCCTCCACTTT
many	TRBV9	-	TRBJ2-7	CASSVYRDPGEQYF	TGTGCCAGCAGCGTATACCGGGACCCAGGGGAGCAGTACTTC
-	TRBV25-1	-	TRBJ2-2	CASPGQDNTGELFF	TGTGCCAGCCCTGGGCAAGACAACACCGGGGAGCTGTTTTTT
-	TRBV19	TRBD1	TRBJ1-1	CATLPRDRAMNTEAFF	TGTGCCACCTTACCCCGGGACAGGGCCATGAACACTGAAGCTTTCTTT
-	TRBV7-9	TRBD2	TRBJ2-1	CASSLTGGADEQFF	TGTGCCAGCAGCTTGACGGGAGGGGCGGATGAGCAGTTCTTC
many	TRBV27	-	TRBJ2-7	CASSATAVSYEQYF	TGTGCCAGCAGTGCGACAGCCGTCAGCTACGAGCAGTACTTC
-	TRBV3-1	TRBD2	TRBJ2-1	CASSQERLAGINEQFF	TGTGCCAGCAGCCAAGAAAGACTAGCGGGGATCAATGAGCAGTTCTTC
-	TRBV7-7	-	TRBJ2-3	CASSQDLHTQYF	TGTGCCAGCAGCCAAGATCTACATACGCAGTATTTT
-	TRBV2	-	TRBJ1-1	CASSGGLAGGNSYNEAFF	TGTGCCAGCAGTGGTGGGCTAGCGGGAGGCAACTCCTACAATGAAGCTTTCTTT
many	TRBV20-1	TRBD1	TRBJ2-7	CSASYTGTGGEQYF	TGCAGTGCTAGTTACACCGGGACAGGGGGCGAGCAGTACTTC
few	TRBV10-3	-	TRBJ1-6	CAIRGDGNSPLHF	TGTGCCATCAGAGGGGATGGTAATTCACCCCTCCACTTT
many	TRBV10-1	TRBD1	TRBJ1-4	CASSEGQGAEKLFF	TGCGCCAGCAGTGAGGGACAGGGGGCCGAAAAACTGTTTTTT
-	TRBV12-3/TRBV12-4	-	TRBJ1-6	CASSGTTGYSPLHF	TGTGCCAGCAGTGGGACGACAGGATATTCACCCCTCCACTTT
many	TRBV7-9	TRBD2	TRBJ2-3	CASSFSGGRTDTQYF	TGTGCCAGCAGTTTTAGCGGGGGTCGCACAGATACGCAGTATTTT
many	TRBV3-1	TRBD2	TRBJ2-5	CASSQDGAGGRKTQYF	TGTGCCAGCAGCCAAGATGGTGCGGGAGGGAGGAAGACCCAGTACTTC
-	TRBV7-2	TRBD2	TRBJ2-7	CASSPGVAGGRYNEQNF	TGTGCCAGCAGCCCGGGTGTAGCGGGAGGGCGTTACAATGAGCAGAACTTC
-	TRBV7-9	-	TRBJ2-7	CAGSEGGPRTYEQYF	TGTGCCGGCAGCGAGGGGGGACCCCGCACCTACGAGCAGTACTTC
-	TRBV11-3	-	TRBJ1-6	CASSLGGTSSYNSPLHF	TGTGCCAGCAGCTTAGGTGGGACTAGCTCCTACAATTCACCCCTCCACTTT
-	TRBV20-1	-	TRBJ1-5	CNVTGQPQNF	TGCAATGTAACCGGACAGCCCCAGAATTTT
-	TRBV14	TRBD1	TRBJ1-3	CASSQIQGPYSGNTIYF	TGTGCCAGCAGCCAAATACAGGGGCCATACTCTGGAAACACCATATATTTT
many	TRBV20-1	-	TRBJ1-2	CRTDSLYGYTF	TGCAGAACGGACAGCCTCTATGGCTACACCTTC
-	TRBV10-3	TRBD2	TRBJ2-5	CAISETSGGTETQYF	TGTGCCATCAGTGAAACTAGCGGGGGGACAGAGACCCAGTACTTC
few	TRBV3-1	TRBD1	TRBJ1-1	CASSRRHPGQGHHTEAFF	TGTGCCAGCAGTCGCAGACATCCGGGACAGGGGCATCACACTGAAGCTTTCTTT
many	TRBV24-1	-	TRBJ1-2	CATSDSSGAGGYTF	TGTGCCACCAGTGATTCGAGCGGGGCCGGGGGCTACACCTTC
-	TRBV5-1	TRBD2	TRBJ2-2	CASSLSILAGSAGELFF	TGCGCCAGCAGCTTGTCCATACTAGCGGGGTCGGCCGGGGAGCTGTTTTTT
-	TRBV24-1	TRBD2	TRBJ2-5	CATSDGSGSSRTQYF	TGTGCCACCAGTGATGGTAGCGGGAGTAGTCGGACCCAGTACTTC
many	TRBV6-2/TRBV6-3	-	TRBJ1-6	CASSSTDTNSPLHF	TGTGCCAGCAGTTCGACAGACACCAATTCACCCCTCCACTTT
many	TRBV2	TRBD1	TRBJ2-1	CAGGQGPYNEQFF	TGTGCCGGGGGACAGGGACCCTACAATGAGCAGTTCTTC